This is a list of T cell receptor beta chains from one sample in a study of blood T cell repertoires in COVID-19. Data came from immunoSEQ multiplex PCR; TCRdb stores just in-frame clones and leaves some out. The table lists under 200,000 clones, 90% of them singletons. Sequencing was performed on peripheral blood. Source of these receptors: a man in his fifties or sixties with acute or convalescent COVID-19. The CDR3 runs from the conserved cysteine through the conserved F or W. The D gene is left open where the match is weak. Some rows mark clone size as missing; the rest say once, few, many or name a class of expanded clone.

clone_size,d_call,v_call,j_call,cdr3_nt,cdr3_aa
.,.,TRBV3-1/TRBV3-2,TRBJ2-1,TGTGCCAGCAGCCCACGCGGTCGGAGCTCCTACAATGAGCAGTTCTTC,CASSPRGRSSYNEQFF
.,TRBD2,TRBV5-1,TRBJ2-1,TGCGCCAGCAGCTTGGGGGCTAGCGGGGGCTACAATGAGCAGTTCTTC,CASSLGASGGYNEQFF
once,.,TRBV29-1,TRBJ2-7,TGCAGCGTTGGGGGGGACGGATCCTACGAGCAGTACTTC,CSVGGDGSYEQYF
.,TRBD2,TRBV6-5,TRBJ2-1,TGTGCCAGCAGTTACAGCGGGAGTTCCTACAATGAGCAGTTCTTC,CASSYSGSSYNEQFF
.,.,TRBV5-8,TRBJ2-7,TGTGCCAGCAGTTTTCACGGGACTGGGGCTTACGAGCAGTACTTC,CASSFHGTGAYEQYF
.,TRBD1,TRBV28,TRBJ1-1,TGTGCCAGCAGTTATATGACAGGGGGGATCACTGAAGCTTTCTTT,CASSYMTGGITEAFF
.,.,TRBV3-1/TRBV3-2,TRBJ2-1,TGTGCCAGCAGCCAAGAGGGGGGTTACAATGAGCAGTTCTTC,CASSQEGGYNEQFF
.,TRBD1,TRBV28,TRBJ1-1,TGTGCCAGCAGTTTCTATAGGGGACAGGGAACTGAAGCTTTCTTT,CASSFYRGQGTEAFF
.,TRBD2,TRBV6-5,TRBJ2-3,TGTGCCAGTCGCCCGCGGGCGGGGGGGCCAGATACGCAGTATTTT,CASRPRAGGPDTQYF
.,TRBD2,TRBV27,TRBJ2-1,TGTGCCAGCAGTCTTATACTAGCGGGAGGGAATGAGCAGTTCTTC,CASSLILAGGNEQFF
.,TRBD2,TRBV19,TRBJ2-1,TGTGCCAGTAGTATGGGGCTAGCGGGAGTTCTTAGGGCGAATGAGCAGTTCTTC,CASSMGLAGVLRANEQFF
.,.,TRBV11-2,TRBJ1-1,TGTGCCAGCAGCCAGGACAGGAACACTGAAGCTTTCTTT,CASSQDRNTEAFF
.,TRBD1,TRBV6-6,TRBJ1-3,TGTGCCAGCAGTCGGGACAGCTCTGGAAACACCATATATTTT,CASSRDSSGNTIYF
.,.,TRBV6-5,TRBJ1-3,TGTGCCAGCAGTTACTCTGACCGGGCTGGAAACACCATATATTTT,CASSYSDRAGNTIYF
.,.,TRBV6-2/TRBV6-3,TRBJ2-7,TGTGCCAGCAGTTACTCGCTTGACACTCAAACCTACGAGCAGTACTTC,CASSYSLDTQTYEQYF
.,TRBD1,TRBV6-5,TRBJ1-3,TGTGCCAGCAGTTACTCGATCTCCCAGGGGGCCTACACCATATATTTT,CASSYSISQGAYTIYF
.,TRBD1,TRBV10-1,TRBJ2-3,TGCGCCAGCAGCCTCGACAGGGAAGTTAATCGGGATACGCAGTATTTT,CASSLDREVNRDTQYF
.,.,TRBV19,TRBJ2-7,TGTGCCAGTAGTCCGCAGGTCTCCTACGAGCAGTACTTC,CASSPQVSYEQYF
.,.,TRBV24-1,TRBJ2-1,TGTGCCACCAGTGATTTGCCCTCGGAGCGGGCAGGAGGGGACGATGAGCAGTTCTTC,CATSDLPSERAGGDDEQFF
once,TRBD1,TRBV5-1,TRBJ1-5,TGCGCCAGCAGCTCGCCGGGACAGGGGGCGCGGGACAATCAGCCCCAGCATTTT,CASSSPGQGARDNQPQHF
.,.,TRBV4-3,TRBJ2-2,TGCGCCAGCAGCCAAGAACGGGGCGGGGAGCTGTTTTTT,CASSQERGGELFF
.,.,TRBV5-1,TRBJ1-4,TGCGCCAGCAGCTTGGGGGCGGGTGCGGAGAAACTGTTTTTT,CASSLGAGAEKLFF
.,TRBD2,TRBV5-1,TRBJ2-7,TGCGCCAGCAGGCGGGAGGGCCGCGAGCAGTACTTC,CASRREGREQYF
few,TRBD1,TRBV9,TRBJ1-1,TGTGCCAGCAGCCCAACCTTGACAGGGGTTGCTTTCTTT,CASSPTLTGVAFF
.,TRBD1,TRBV7-2,TRBJ2-6,TGTGCCAGCAGCTTATTCGGACAGGGGAGCTCTGGGGCCAACGTCCTGACTTTC,CASSLFGQGSSGANVLTF
.,.,TRBV6-2/TRBV6-3,TRBJ2-5,TGTGCCAGCAGTTCCCCCCCTAGACGAGAGACCCAGTACTTC,CASSSPPRRETQYF
.,.,TRBV6-1,TRBJ2-6,TGTGCCAGCAGTCCCCTGTCCTCTGGGGCCAACGTCCTGACTTTC,CASSPLSSGANVLTF
.,.,TRBV7-8,TRBJ1-1,TGTGCCAGCAGCTTAGGTGGGGGGGGCTTGTGGACTGAAGCTTTCTTT,CASSLGGGGLWTEAFF
.,TRBD2,TRBV7-2,TRBJ2-5,TGTGCCAGCAGCCCCGGACTAGCGGGGGGGCACGAGACCCAGTACTTC,CASSPGLAGGHETQYF
.,.,TRBV7-2,TRBJ1-2,TGTGCCAGCAGCTTAGTTGGGGGGTCGCGGGGCTACACCTTC,CASSLVGGSRGYTF
.,.,TRBV10-3,TRBJ2-7,TGTGCCATCCGGGGCGGGGAGAGCTCCTACGAGCAGTACTTC,CAIRGGESSYEQYF
.,TRBD2,TRBV10-3,TRBJ2-1,TGTGCCATCAGCGTAGTTGCTAGCGGCACCTACAATGAGCAGTTCTTC,CAISVVASGTYNEQFF
.,TRBD1,TRBV2,TRBJ2-5,TGTGCCAGCAACACAGGGGTCGTACAAGAGACCCAGTACTTC,CASNTGVVQETQYF
.,.,TRBV10-2,TRBJ1-1,TGCGCCAGCAGTGTCCAGGGTGACACTGAAGCTTTCTTT,CASSVQGDTEAFF
.,.,TRBV5-1,TRBJ1-1,TGCGCCAGCAGCCAGCAGGGGAACACTGAAGCTTTCTTT,CASSQQGNTEAFF
.,TRBD1,TRBV6-5,TRBJ1-4,TGTGCCAGCAGCCAAGGGACAGGGGATGAAAAACTGTTTTTT,CASSQGTGDEKLFF
.,TRBD1,TRBV6-5,TRBJ1-3,TGTGCCAGCAGCCGACAGGGGGACTCTGGAAACACCATATATTTT,CASSRQGDSGNTIYF
.,TRBD2,TRBV19,TRBJ2-7,TGTGCCAGTAGCCGAACGGGACTAGCCACTTACGAGCAGTACTTC,CASSRTGLATYEQYF
.,.,TRBV3-1/TRBV3-2,TRBJ1-4,TGTGCCAGCAGCCCCCCAGCAACTAATGAAAAACTGTTTTTT,CASSPPATNEKLFF
.,.,TRBV12-3/TRBV12-4,TRBJ2-4,TGTGCCAGCAGTTTAGCGGGCCCAAACATTCAGTACTTC,CASSLAGPNIQYF
once,TRBD2,TRBV7-6,TRBJ2-7,TGTGCCAGCAGCCAAAGAGCGGGAGTGTCCTACGAGCAGTACTTC,CASSQRAGVSYEQYF
.,TRBD2,TRBV6-2/TRBV6-3,TRBJ2-7,TGTGCCAGCAGCCGGACTAGCGGGAGCTACGAGCAGTACTTC,CASSRTSGSYEQYF
few,.,TRBV28,TRBJ1-6,TGTGCCAGCAGTTCCCCAGGGGCAGGGCCCCTCCACTTT,CASSSPGAGPLHF
.,.,TRBV7-2,TRBJ2-2,TGTGCCAGCAGCCCGAGGACAAAAACGAACACCGGGGAGCTGTTTTTT,CASSPRTKTNTGELFF
.,TRBD2,TRBV24-1,TRBJ2-2,TGTGCCACCAGTGATTTGCAGGGGACTAGCGGAGTCGCGAACACCGGGGAGCTGTTTTTT,CATSDLQGTSGVANTGELFF
few,.,TRBV28,TRBJ1-1,TGTGCCAGCGGAACCAGGGGTCCTAACACTGAAGCTTTCTTT,CASGTRGPNTEAFF
.,.,TRBV25-1,TRBJ2-5,TGTGCCAGCTCCCTAGAGACCCAGTACTTC,CASSLETQYF
.,TRBD2,TRBV19,TRBJ2-1,TGTGCCAGTAGTGTTTCAGGACTAGCGGTCAATGAGCAGTTCTTC,CASSVSGLAVNEQFF